The 5 T cell receptor beta chains given below trace back to one sample, sequenced in a study of STAT5B mutations in CD4+ large granular lymphocyte leukemia. Some clones are missing from TCRdb's copy, which holds only in-frame ones; the method was immunoSEQ multiplex PCR. The table includes 25,000 to 35,000 clones, around 74% detected once. Sequencing was done on a sample of CD4+ T cells from blood buffy coats. The receptors were sampled from a human donor in good health.

This clone was recorded a few times. The chain employs TRBV27 and TRBJ1-6; D remains ambiguous. The CDR3 totals 16 residues. Germline V gene sequence: CDR1 MNHEY, CDR2 SMNVEV (reference sequence). V gave up 1 base and J gave up 0 bases, with 7 bases separating them. The CDR3 sequence is CASSLLGSSYNSPLHF. In DNA form, the CDR3 reads TGTGCCAGCAGTTTATTGGGGAGCTCCTATAATTCACCCCTCCACTTT.

The rearrangement links TRBV7-2 to TRBJ1-1; D unresolved. The germline V gene has CDR1 SGHTA and CDR2 FQGNSA. With 3 bases removed from V and 4 bases from J, the gap between germline ends came to 12 bases. There are 14 residues in the CDR3. Here the CDR3 reads CASSFGVWSTEAFF. CDR3 sequence (DNA): TGTGCCAGCAGCTTCGGGGTCTGGAGCACTGAAGCTTTCTTT.

This clone was found once. The CDR3 DNA is TGTGCCAGCAGTTACCTCTCTCGAGGCGAGCAGTTCTTC. It translates to CASSYLSRGEQFF. J is TRBJ2-1 and V is TRBV6-5; no definite D call. Germline V lookup: CDR1 MNHEY, CDR2 SVGAGI. The V gene lost 2 bases and the J gene lost 10 bases, with 12 bases spanning the gap. The CDR3 loop spans 13 amino acids.

The chain uses TRBV28 and TRBJ2-7; D gene uncertain. From germline, CDR1 is MDHEN and CDR2 SYDVKM. V lost 3 bases and J 0 bases, leaving 3 bases between the germline ends. This CDR3 is built from 12 residues. The CDR3 reads CASSFGSYEQYF. The DNA of the CDR3 is TGTGCCAGCAGTTTTGGCTCCTACGAGCAGTACTTC.

This clone was detected a few times. This chain uses TRBV18 with TRBJ1-2; D perhaps matches TRBD1 (5 bases). Trimming removed 0 bases at V and 8 bases at J, with 19 bases between. Germline V gene lookup returns CDR1 KGHSH and CDR2 LQKENI. This CDR3 is 16 amino acids long. CDR3 in DNA: TGTGCCAGCTCACCACCGGGAGGAGTTTTGGCAGGGGGCTACACCTTC. Translation: CASSPPGGVLAGGYTF.